The 23 T cell receptor beta chains listed next were all sequenced from one sample in a study of blood T cell repertoires in COVID-19. TCRdb keeps only in-frame clones here, not all; method: immunoSEQ multiplex PCR. The table has hundreds of thousands of clones, 70% to 90% seen once; the top ten hold approximately 4%. The sample consisted of peripheral blood. These receptors came from a woman between 50 and 59 years old with active or convalescent COVID-19.

The chain recombines TRBV9 with TRBJ1-6; D gene unclear. Germline V gene data show CDR1 as SGDLS and CDR2 as YYNGEE. This CDR3 contains 13 residues. V lost 2 bases and J 8 bases, leaving 8 bases between the germline ends. Written as DNA, the CDR3 is TGTGCCAGCAGCGTTAGACACGATTCACCCCTCCACTTT. This sequence encodes CASSVRHDSPLHF.

The rearrangement uses TRBV3-1 (or the pseudogene TRBV3-2) and TRBJ1-1, with TRBD1 as a possible D gene (5 bases). The V gene lost 6 bases and the J gene lost 1 base, with 9 bases spanning the gap. Germline CDR1 is LGHDT and CDR2 is YNNKEL (reference sequence). This CDR3 comprises 13 residues. The CDR3 here is CASRPQENTEAFF. For the CDR3, the DNA is TGTGCCAGCAGACCACAGGAGAACACTGAAGCTTTCTTT.

This sequence joins TRBV6-5 and TRBJ1-2, with D hard to call. The CDR3 consists of 13 residues. Germline CDR1 is MNHEY and CDR2 is SVGAGI. V was trimmed by 6 bases and J by 8 bases, leaving 16 bases between them. CDR3 amino acids: CASSPGSLRGYTF. CDR3 nucleotides: TGTGCCAGCAGCCCCGGGTCCCTGAGGGGCTACACCTTC.

The chain combines TRBV30 with TRBJ1-1, with D maybe TRBD1 (5 bases). V was shortened by 3 bases and J by 1 base, with 9 bases between the two germline ends. CDR3 length: 13 amino acids. The V gene's germline CDR1 is GTSNPN and CDR2 SVGIG (reference sequence). This CDR3 is CAWSTTGNTEAFF. The CDR3 region has the DNA TGTGCCTGGAGCACCACAGGGAACACTGAAGCTTTCTTT.

The gene calls are TRBV11-2 and TRBJ1-1; possibly TRBD1 for D (5 bases). V lost 3 bases to trimming and J lost 0 bases, with 17 bases between them. This CDR3 region has 17 residues. Germline V CDR1 and CDR2: SGHAT, FQNNGV. The CDR3 sequence is CASSFLSLGVVNTEAFF. In nucleotides, the CDR3 is TGTGCCAGCAGCTTCCTTAGTTTAGGGGTAGTGAACACTGAAGCTTTCTTT.

This clone appeared a few times. CDR3 loop: CASSPRTGEIRLSYEQYF. The CDR3 DNA sequence: TGTGCCAGCAGCCCCCGGACAGGGGAAATTCGTCTGTCCTACGAGCAGTACTTC. The chain recombines TRBV11-2 with TRBJ2-7; 9 bases agree with TRBD1. J was trimmed by 1 base and V by 5 bases; bases with no gene match: 15. The CDR3 extends over 18 amino acids. Germline CDR1 and CDR2: SGHAT and FQNNGV.

The chain has TRBV10-3 and TRBJ1-1; 7 bases fit TRBD1. This CDR3 spans 12 amino acids. V dropped 10 bases and J dropped 4; count of bases not matched to a gene: 6. Germline lookup yields CDR1 ENHRY and CDR2 SYGVKD. DNA for the CDR3: TGTGCCACCGGACCAGGGGGCACTGAAGCTTTCTTT. Protein: CATGPGGTEAFF.

The sample holds one count of this clone. The V and J genes are TRBV28 and TRBJ2-3; unclear D gene. V shed 7 bases and J shed 7 bases, with 12 bases lying between them. This CDR3 region has 12 residues. CDR1 is MDHEN and CDR2 is SYDVKM in the germline V gene. The CDR3 spells CASTSPMHTQYF. In DNA, the CDR3 is TGTGCCAGCACTTCACCTATGCATACGCAGTATTTT.

The chain has TRBV6-2 or TRBV6-3 and TRBJ2-1; 11 bases fit TRBD2. The CDR3 is 17 residues long. CDR1 and CDR2 from the germline V gene are MNHEY and SVGEGT. J was trimmed by 10 bases and V by 4 bases; bases with no gene match: 15. CDR3 nucleotides: TGTGCCAGCAGTTTATCTCTAGCGGGGGGCCCAGTCGCGGAGCAGTTCTTC. As protein: CASSLSLAGGPVAEQFF.

The rearrangement joins TRBV6-2 or TRBV6-3 to TRBJ1-1; D might be TRBD1 (6 bases). The CDR3 spans 14 residues. Per germline, CDR1 MNHEY and CDR2 SVGEGT. V lost 4 bases to trimming and J lost 0 bases, with 9 bases between them. CDR3 in amino acids: CASSWTVMNTEAFF. The CDR3 nucleotides read TGTGCCAGCAGTTGGACAGTCATGAACACTGAAGCTTTCTTT.

This clone has just a few counts. V and J are TRBV4-1 and TRBJ2-6; the match to TRBD1 covers 7 bases. The CDR3 totals 16 residues. The germline V gene encodes CDR1 MGHRA and CDR2 YSYEKL. Trimming removed 4 bases from V and 2 bases from J; junction bases left unmatched: 5. CDR3 sequence: CASSPATGAGANVLTF. The CDR3, as DNA: TGCGCCAGCAGCCCAGCCACAGGGGCTGGGGCCAACGTCCTGACTTTC.

This chain uses TRBV14 with TRBJ2-6; TRBD2 agrees at 7 bases. From germline, CDR1 is SGHDN and CDR2 FVKESK. V shed 5 bases, J shed 2 bases, and the junction held 0 bases outside the gene matches. CDR3 length: 14 amino acids. The CDR3 DNA sequence: TGTGCCAGCAGCGGGAGGGCTGGGGCCAACGTCCTGACTTTC. Encoded protein: CASSGRAGANVLTF.

The chain combines TRBV5-1 with TRBJ2-2, with D possibly being TRBD2 (7 bases). Germline-derived CDR1 and CDR2 are SGHRS and YFSETQ. The V end lost 5 bases, the J end lost 1 base, and 15 bases lay between the germline ends. The length of the CDR3 is 16 residues. The CDR3 is CASSRGATRNTGELFF. For the CDR3, the DNA is TGCGCCAGCAGTCGGGGGGCTACAAGGAACACCGGGGAGCTGTTTTTT.

CDR3 region: CASSKEGGRTVKREFTYEQYF. DNA for the CDR3: TGTGCCAGCAGCAAAGAGGGGGGAAGGACGGTTAAGCGGGAGTTCACCTACGAGCAGTACTTC. The V gene is TRBV21-1, the J gene TRBJ2-7; the D call of TRBD2 is as the table states it, not checked on the DNA. TRBV21-1 is a pseudogene segment. The CDR3 is made up of 21 amino acids.

V is TRBV27 and J is TRBJ1-6; 8 bases fit TRBD1. Trimming removed 2 bases from V and 9 bases from J; junction bases left unmatched: 3. This CDR3 region has 14 residues. From germline, CDR1 is MNHEY and CDR2 SMNVEV (reference sequence). CDR3 nucleotide sequence: TGTGCCAGCAGTTTAGGACAGGGTGGTTCACCCCTCCACTTT. It is translated as CASSLGQGGSPLHF.

The rearrangement links TRBV12-1 to TRBJ1-5; the tabulated D call, TRBD1, remains unverified against the DNA. TRBV12-1 is labeled a pseudogene. CDR3 length: 15 residues. DNA for the CDR3: TGTGCCAGCAGCCCGCCTTCAGGGGCGGTTCAGCCCCAGCATTTT. Translation gives CASSPPSGAVQPQHF.

The chain carries TRBV28 and TRBJ2-7; 14 nucleotides agree with TRBD2. Per germline, CDR1 MDHEN and CDR2 SYDVKM. Trimming removed 6 bases from V and 3 bases from J; junction bases left unmatched: 4. This CDR3 is 15 amino acids long. Here the CDR3 reads CASRTGTSGGYEQYF. The CDR3 DNA reads TGTGCCAGCAGAACCGGGACTAGCGGGGGCTACGAGCAGTACTTC. Using reference TRBV28 and TRBJ2-7 for the parts outside the CDR3, the full variable domain is DVKVTQSSRYLVKRTGEKVFLECVQDMDHENMFWYRQDPGLGLRLIYFSYDVKMKEKGDIPEGYSVSREKKERFSLILESASTNQTSMYLCASRTGTSGGYEQYFGPGTRLTVT.

The CDR3 nucleotides read TGTGCCAGCAGCTTAGCAAGTCCTAGCGGGGACTTTTACAATGAGCAGTTCTTC. Protein sequence: CASSLASPSGDFYNEQFF. This chain connects TRBV11-3 to TRBJ2-1; 9 nucleotides match TRBD2. The CDR3 length is 18 residues. Trimming cost V 1 base and J 4 bases; bases outside gene matches: 11. Germline CDR1 is SGHNT and CDR2 is YENEEA.

V is TRBV15 and J is TRBJ1-2, with a tentative D call TRBD1 (5 bases). The CDR3 is 17 residues long. The V end lost 2 bases, the J end lost 0 bases, and 16 bases lay between the germline ends. Per germline, CDR1 LNHNV and CDR2 YYDKDF (reference sequence). CDR3 region: CATSRRKEFRANYGYTF. As DNA, the CDR3 is TGTGCCACCAGCAGACGTAAGGAGTTCAGGGCTAACTATGGCTACACCTTC.

The V call is TRBV4-2, the J call TRBJ2-7; D is possibly TRBD2 (6 bases). CDR1 is LGHNA, CDR2 YNFKEQ, per germline. The CDR3 runs to 16 residues. V was shortened by 1 base and J by 6 bases, with 19 bases between the two germline ends. CDR3 in DNA: TGTGCCAGCAGCCAAGGCGTCTCGGGACTTAACGCCGAGCAGTACTTC. It is translated as CASSQGVSGLNAEQYF.

The chain uses TRBV6-5 and TRBJ1-4; 11 bases are shared with TRBD1. From germline, CDR1 is MNHEY and CDR2 SVGAGI. The CDR3 loop spans 16 amino acids. V gave up 2 bases and J gave up 2 bases; unmatched junction bases: 1. CDR3 nucleotides: TGTGCCAGCAGTTACGGGACAGGGGGGACTAATGAAAAACTGTTTTTT. Translating gives CASSYGTGGTNEKLFF.

The chain employs TRBV7-2 and TRBJ1-2; no definite D call. This CDR3 region has 13 residues. Germline CDR1 reads SGHTA; CDR2 reads FQGNSA. V was pared by 1 base and J by 4 bases, with 7 bases between. CDR3 DNA sequence: TGTGCCAGCAGCTTAGATTTGGCCTATGGCTACACCTTC. It encodes CASSLDLAYGYTF. Full variable domain (missing parts from reference TRBV7-2 and TRBJ1-2): GAGVSQSPSNKVTEKGKDVELRCDPISGHTALYWYRQSLGQGLEFLIYFQGNSAPDKSGLPSDRFSAERTGGSVSTLTIQRTQQEDSAVYLCASSLDLAYGYTFGSGTRLTVV.

This sequence joins TRBV18 and TRBJ1-5, with 8 nucleotides matching TRBD1. This CDR3 has 15 amino acids. Germline CDR1 KGHSH, CDR2 LQKENI. V lost 2 bases and J lost 7; bases outside the gene matches: 7. The CDR3 region is CASSPRTGNDQPQHF. The CDR3 DNA reads as TGTGCCAGCTCACCAAGGACAGGGAATGACCAGCCCCAGCATTTT.